Shown below are 20 T cell receptor beta chains from a single sample sequenced in a study of T-cell reconstitution after alpha-beta-depleted transplantation in children. Preparation of the TCRbeta library was carried out with unique molecular identifiers. Each CDR3 protein is one row after TCRdb ran MiXCR on the PCR reads. The data hold just over 950,000 distinct CDR3 sequences, with around 30% observed a single time. The specimen comprised PBMCs, mostly from graft donor cells, sampled 360 days after TCRalphabeta/CD19-depleted stem cell transplant. The origin of the receptors is a boy in the first two years of life who had a stem cell transplant for SCID, so the T cells may come from the graft donor.

This clonotype has a count of ten or more. The chain is built from TRBV6-5 and TRBJ2-4; TRBD1 matches at 7 bases. There are 12 residues in the CDR3. V lost 6 bases to trimming and J lost 7 bases; unmatched junction nucleotides: 3. Germline CDR1 and CDR2: MNHEY and SVGAGI. Here the CDR3 DNA reads TGTGCCAGCAGCCGACAGGGTAACATTCAGTACTTC. Amino acids: CASSRQGNIQYF.

This clonotype was seen more than once but under ten times. The genes are TRBV20-1 and TRBJ2-1; D possibly corresponds to TRBD2 (7 bases). The V and J ends lost 6 bases and 6 bases respectively, with 18 bases between them. The germline gives CDR1 DFQATT, CDR2 SNEGSKA (reference sequence). This CDR3 has 14 amino acids. The CDR3 spells CSALGGGPSNEQFF. The DNA for the CDR3 is TGCAGTGCCTTAGGGGGGGGCCCTTCCAATGAGCAGTTCTTC.

At least ten counts were recorded for this clonotype. The V call is TRBV5-1, the J call TRBJ2-3; 13 positions agree with TRBD2. J lost 5 bases, V lost 4 bases, and 7 bases had no gene match. This CDR3 has 16 residues. CDR1 is SGHRS, CDR2 YFSETQ, per germline. The CDR3 is CASSVGTSGAIDTQYF. The CDR3 DNA reads as TGCGCCAGCAGCGTCGGGACTAGCGGGGCCATAGATACGCAGTATTTT.

This clonotype was counted many times. The genes are TRBV7-3 and TRBJ2-1; maybe TRBD2 (5 bases). V lost 4 bases, J lost 5 bases, and 12 bases lay in between. The CDR3 covers 14 residues. The germline gives CDR1 SGHTA, CDR2 FQGTGA. The CDR3 sequence: CASSSEIGNNEQFF. The CDR3, as DNA: TGTGCCAGCAGCTCCGAAATCGGGAACAATGAGCAGTTCTTC.

This clonotype has more than one count but fewer than ten. The chain uses TRBV4-2 and TRBJ2-2; 10 positions match TRBD1. With V trimmed by 4 bases and J by 6 bases, 17 bases remained unmatched. The CDR3 has 19 amino acids. The germline CDR1 and CDR2 sequences are LGHNA and YNFKEQ. CDR3 protein: CASSLLGQGQGGWSGELFF. The CDR3 nucleotides read TGTGCCAGCAGCCTCCTGGGACAGGGGCAGGGGGGGTGGTCCGGGGAGCTGTTTTTT.

This clonotype was seen ten or more times. The chain employs TRBV9 and TRBJ2-7; TRBD1 aligns across 7 bases. Trimming at V came to 3 bases and at J to 3 bases, leaving 9 bases not matched to a gene. The CDR3 contains 15 residues. The germline V gene has CDR1 SGDLS and CDR2 YYNGEE. CDR3 loop: CASSARADRNYEQYF. The CDR3 DNA reads as TGTGCCAGCAGCGCTAGAGCGGACAGGAACTACGAGCAGTACTTC.

The rearrangement joins TRBV20-1 to TRBJ2-2; TRBD2 matches at 9 bases. J gave up 3 bases and V 4 bases, and 3 bases lay outside the gene matches. From germline, CDR1 is DFQATT and CDR2 SNEGSKA (reference sequence). The CDR3 has 14 amino acids. This chain's CDR3 is CSANSGGHTGELFF. The CDR3, as DNA: TGCAGTGCTAACAGCGGGGGGCACACCGGGGAGCTGTTTTTT.

V usage is TRBV20-1 and J usage is TRBJ1-1; D uncertain. The V gene's germline CDR1 is DFQATT and CDR2 SNEGSKA (reference sequence). The CDR3 consists of 13 residues. Trimming took 3 bases from V and 3 from J, leaving 11 bases between them. The CDR3 spells CSARSWEDTEAFF. The CDR3, as DNA: TGCAGTGCTAGGTCCTGGGAGGACACTGAAGCTTTCTTT.

The chain uses TRBV11-2 and TRBJ2-7; the match to TRBD2 covers 11 bases. Germline trimming cut 1 base from V and 3 bases from J; bases unmatched to any gene: 5. This CDR3 has 16 amino acids. Germline CDR1 is SGHAT and CDR2 is FQNNGV. CDR3 sequence: CASSLGFGTSGYEQYF. In DNA form, the CDR3 reads TGTGCCAGCAGCTTAGGTTTTGGGACTAGCGGCTACGAGCAGTACTTC.

The chain uses TRBV23-1 and TRBJ2-3, with TRBD2 matching over 7 bases. TRBV23-1 is an open reading frame whose function is uncertain. V lost 1 base and J lost 1; bases outside the gene matches: 11. This CDR3 region has 18 residues. The CDR3 reads CASSQYYHWAGGTDTQYF. The CDR3 region has the DNA TGCGCCAGCAGTCAATATTATCACTGGGCGGGGGGCACAGATACGCAGTATTTT.

In regard to this clonotype: Since a much larger clone is just one base distant, this may be a read error. The rearrangement links TRBV7-9 to TRBJ1-4, with D possibly TRBD1 on 6 matching bases. Germline V CDR1 and CDR2: SEHNR, FQNEAQ (reference sequence). The CDR3 is 14 residues long. CDR3 residues: CAGSTAGAGEKLFF. CDR3 coding DNA: TGTGCCGGCAGTACTGCAGGGGCGGGTGAAAAACTGTTTTTT.

This clonotype was seen a handful of times. The chain employs TRBV7-8 and TRBJ1-4; D gene unclear. CDR1 and CDR2 from the germline V gene are SGHVS and FQNEAQ. V lost 2 bases and J 3 bases, leaving 16 bases between the germline ends. This CDR3 has 17 amino acids. The CDR3: CASSLSVDKSANEKLFF. CDR3 nucleotides: TGTGCCAGCAGCTTATCGGTCGACAAGTCCGCTAATGAAAAACTGTTTTTT.

The chain uses TRBV12-3 or TRBV12-4 and TRBJ2-1; 11 bases are shared with TRBD2. Trimming at V came to 2 bases and at J to 1 base, leaving 13 bases not matched to a gene. CDR3 length equals 20 residues. The CDR3 sequence: CASSLRGGLAGGRSYNEQFF. The CDR3 coding sequence is TGTGCCAGCAGTTTACGAGGGGGTCTAGCGGGGGGTAGATCCTACAATGAGCAGTTCTTC.

This clonotype has only a few counts. J is TRBJ2-7 and V is TRBV29-1, with D maybe TRBD2 (5 bases). V shed 5 bases and J shed 0 bases, with 8 bases lying between them. This CDR3 is built from 12 residues. Germline CDR1 SQVTM, CDR2 ANQGSEA. CDR3 bases: TGCAGCGTTCGAGGGATCTCCTACGAGCAGTACTTC. Its protein product is CSVRGISYEQYF.

The V gene is TRBV20-1, the J gene TRBJ2-3, with 9 bases matching TRBD2. Per the germline V gene, CDR1 is DFQATT and CDR2 is SNEGSKA (reference sequence). This CDR3 is built from 15 residues. J lost 2 bases, V lost 6 bases, and 9 bases had no gene match. The CDR3 DNA reads TGCAGTGCCCCATCCCTAGCGGGGATCACAGATACGCAGTATTTT. This gives the protein CSAPSLAGITDTQYF.

This clonotype was picked up a small number of times. The chain uses TRBV20-1 and TRBJ2-1; TRBD2 is a possible D gene (6 bases). This CDR3 is 14 amino acids long. CDR1 and CDR2 from the germline V gene are DFQATT and SNEGSKA (reference sequence). The V end lost 3 bases, the J end lost 7 bases, and 16 bases lay between the germline ends. The CDR3 DNA sequence: TGCAGTGCTAGCGGACCGGAGGGTGGGAATGAGCAGTTCTTC. It encodes CSASGPEGGNEQFF.

The rearrangement uses TRBV9 and TRBJ1-1, with D hard to call. V lost 4 bases and J lost 0, with 16 bases in between. The CDR3 consists of 16 residues. The V gene's germline CDR1 is SGDLS and CDR2 YYNGEE. CDR3 in amino acids: CASSPRQLTLNTEAFF. CDR3 bases: TGTGCCAGCAGCCCACGTCAGCTGACCCTGAACACTGAAGCTTTCTTT. Using reference TRBV9 and TRBJ1-1 for the parts outside the CDR3, the full variable domain is DSGVTQTPKHLITATGQRVTLRCSPRSGDLSVYWYQQSLDQGLQFLIQYYNGEERAKGNILERFSAQQFPDLHSELNLSSLELGDSALYFCASSPRQLTLNTEAFFGQGTRLTVV.

The genes are TRBV11-2 and TRBJ1-3; TRBD1 is a possible D gene (6 bases). CDR1 SGHAT and CDR2 FQNNGV come from the germline V gene. The length of the CDR3 is 15 residues. V was clipped by 5 bases and J by 0 bases, with 11 bases between them. The CDR3: CASSRRGVSGNTIYF. The CDR3 DNA reads as TGTGCCAGCAGCCGAAGGGGGGTCTCTGGAAACACCATATATTTT.

This clonotype occurred a few times. The CDR3 bases are TGTGCCATCAGCCTTGGGGGCAGAGTCACAGATACGCAGTATTTT. Translated, it gives CAISLGGRVTDTQYF. This chain joins TRBV10-3 and TRBJ2-3; perhaps TRBD1 as D (6 bases). The V gene's germline CDR1 is ENHRY and CDR2 SYGVKD. The ends were cut back, 6 bases at V and 2 bases at J, with 15 bases in the middle. The CDR3 loop spans 15 amino acids.

The chain carries TRBV20-1 and TRBJ2-7; 10 bases align to TRBD1. J gave up 1 base and V 7 bases, and 10 bases lay outside the gene matches. The CDR3 is made up of 15 amino acids. CDR1 is DFQATT and CDR2 is SNEGSKA in the germline V gene (reference sequence). The CDR3 DNA sequence: TGCAGTGTTGACAACAGACAGGGGGCGTCCTACGAGCAGTACTTC. This codes for CSVDNRQGASYEQYF.